This passage covers 4 T cell receptor beta chains from one sample sequenced in a study of Graves' ophthalmopathy and Graves' hyperthyroidism. For repertoire sequencing, the TCR beta CDR3 regions were amplified from RNA transcripts. The workflow started with a first-round RT-PCR run with HTBI primers and then moved on to a second-round multiplex PCR. TCRdb passed the multiplex PCR reads through MiXCR, listing each CDR3 protein once. The sample holds 400,000 to 450,000 distinct CDR3 sequences; under 25% are singletons and the top ten take 2.5% to 3.5%. The source material was peripheral blood. The receptors were gathered from a woman aged 18-29 years with stable Graves' hyperthyroidism.

This clonotype was seen at least ten times. The chain has TRBV12-3 or TRBV12-4 and TRBJ2-7; D gene unclear. V was shortened by 3 bases and J by 5 bases, with 8 bases between the two germline ends. CDR3 length: 12 residues. This CDR3 reads CASSLWSDEQYF. In nucleotides, the CDR3 is TGTGCCAGCAGTTTGTGGAGCGACGAGCAGTACTTC.

Many counts were recorded for this clonotype. The chain couples TRBV27 to TRBJ2-7, with 7 nucleotides matching TRBD1. In germline, CDR1 is MNHEY, CDR2 SMNVEV (reference sequence). V gave up 2 bases and J gave up 3 bases; unmatched junction bases: 7. There are 15 residues in the CDR3. The CDR3 sequence is CASSLVGQGDYEQYF. The CDR3 bases are TGTGCCAGCAGTTTAGTTGGGCAGGGGGACTACGAGCAGTACTTC.

The sample holds many counts of this clonotype. The chain combines TRBV28 with TRBJ2-5, with TRBD2 matching over 7 bases. V was pared by 8 bases and J by 1 base, with 10 bases of the junction left unmatched. This CDR3 contains 15 residues. Per germline, CDR1 MDHEN and CDR2 SYDVKM. CDR3 sequence (DNA): TGTGCCAGCTCCGAAAGGGAGGGCGGCCAAGAGACCCAGTACTTC. Translation: CASSEREGGQETQYF.

This chain uses TRBV6-2 or TRBV6-3 with TRBJ2-7; no reliable D call. This CDR3 is 13 amino acids long. The germline V and J ends were trimmed by 7 bases and 1 base, with 11 bases remaining between them. Germline-derived CDR1 and CDR2 are MNHEY and SVGEGT. CDR3 loop: CASTWAASYEQYF. Written as DNA, the CDR3 is TGTGCCAGCACCTGGGCGGCTTCCTACGAGCAGTACTTC.